The 17 T cell receptor beta chains given below trace back to one sample, sequenced in a study of cytomegalovirus exposure and HLA in healthy donors. Primers for the PCR totalled 60 Vbeta and 13 Jbeta. This table comes from immunoSEQ multiplex PCR, and its TCRdb copy is limited to in-frame clones, with some not included. The data include 200,000 to 250,000 clones; the top ten clones carry roughly 1.2%. The sequenced material came from PBMCs. The receptor source for this set is a girl aged 2 to 9 in good health and CMV-seropositive.

The V and J genes are TRBV11-3 and TRBJ2-3; 13 bases are shared with TRBD2. Germline assignment: CDR1 SGHNT and CDR2 YENEEA. With 5 bases clipped from V and 2 bases from J, the junction kept 16 bases outside the gene matches. This CDR3 has 20 residues. CDR3 coding DNA: TGTGCCAGCAGCCCAGGACTAGCGGGAGAAAAAGGGGACTCCACAGATACGCAGTATTTT. Translating gives CASSPGLAGEKGDSTDTQYF.

The rearrangement joins TRBV14 to TRBJ1-6; 10 bases are a match to TRBD1. There are 15 residues in the CDR3. V gave up 4 bases and J gave up 10 bases; unmatched junction bases: 7. Germline-derived CDR1 and CDR2 are SGHDN and FVKESK. CDR3 protein: CASSRETGGLSPLHF. The CDR3 nucleotides are TGTGCCAGCAGCCGAGAGACAGGGGGCTTGTCACCCCTCCACTTT.

This rearrangement joins TRBV6-6 to TRBJ1-1; 8 nucleotides agree with TRBD1. In germline, CDR1 is MNHNY, CDR2 SVGAGI (reference sequence). The CDR3 loop spans 14 amino acids. With V trimmed by 7 bases and J by 5 bases, 9 bases remained unmatched. CDR3 sequence (DNA): TGTGCCAGCAATTCGCAGGGGGCAAATACTGAAGCTTTCTTT. Its protein is CASNSQGANTEAFF.

The J gene is TRBJ2-7, the V gene TRBV7-9; D perhaps matches TRBD2 (6 bases). The germline V gene has CDR1 SEHNR and CDR2 FQNEAQ (reference sequence). Trimming shortened V by 5 bases and J by 6 bases, and 23 bases separated the two germline ends. This CDR3 is 16 amino acids long. CDR3 in amino acids: CASSPRLEGDLSEQYF. The DNA of the CDR3 is TGTGCCAGCAGCCCCCGACTAGAGGGAGATTTAAGCGAGCAGTACTTC.

The chain joins TRBV5-6 to TRBJ1-1, with unresolved D. From germline, CDR1 is SGHDT and CDR2 YYEEEE. CDR3 length equals 13 residues. Trimming stripped 3 bases from V and 0 bases from J, with 6 bases between. The CDR3 coding sequence is TGTGCCAGCAGCTCACTTATGAACACTGAAGCTTTCTTT. This sequence encodes CASSSLMNTEAFF.

J is TRBJ1-2 and V is TRBV7-8, with 8 bases that match TRBD1. Per the germline V gene, CDR1 is SGHVS and CDR2 is FQNEAQ. The ends lost 0 bases at V and 8 bases at J; junction bases unmatched: 11. There are 16 residues in the CDR3. Here the CDR3 DNA reads TGTGCCAGCAGCTTAGCTTCGACAGGGGCCCGGCGGGGCTACACCTTC. It translates to CASSLASTGARRGYTF.

This sequence joins TRBV13 and TRBJ1-2, with 7 bases aligning to TRBD1. Per germline, CDR1 PRHDT and CDR2 FYEKMQ (reference sequence). V was pared by 5 bases and J by 3 bases, with 9 bases of the junction left unmatched. The CDR3 contains 15 residues. The CDR3 DNA reads TGTGCCAGCAGCCAAAGGACAGGTCCGTACTATGGCTACACCTTC. It translates to CASSQRTGPYYGYTF.

The chain links TRBV5-1 to TRBJ2-5; D is possibly TRBD1 (6 bases). CDR1 and CDR2 from the germline V gene are SGHRS and YFSETQ. The V end was cut by 3 bases, the J end by 6 bases, with 12 bases between. The CDR3 is 13 amino acids. CDR3 protein: CASSSPGEQTQYF. In DNA, the CDR3 is TGCGCCAGCAGCTCCCCAGGGGAGCAGACCCAGTACTTC.

The chain couples TRBV5-1 to TRBJ1-2; D possibly corresponds to TRBD1 (5 bases). The germline V gene has CDR1 SGHRS and CDR2 YFSETQ. The CDR3 consists of 16 residues. Trimming shortened V by 4 bases and J by 7 bases, and 23 bases separated the two germline ends. CDR3 region: CASSPKGLAGAGGYTF. CDR3 bases: TGCGCCAGCAGCCCGAAGGGACTAGCGGGAGCTGGTGGCTACACCTTC.

This sequence joins TRBV11-2 and TRBJ2-5; the match to TRBD2 covers 7 bases. CDR1 is SGHAT and CDR2 is FQNNGV in the germline V gene. Losses at the gene ends were 5 bases for V and 7 bases for J; bases not matched to a gene: 13. There are 15 residues in the CDR3. The CDR3 loop reads CASSPGGSVRGTQYF. In nucleotides, the CDR3 is TGTGCCAGCAGCCCGGGGGGATCCGTCCGGGGGACCCAGTACTTC.

V usage is TRBV11-2 and J usage is TRBJ2-5, with a tentative D call TRBD1 (5 bases). The CDR3 loop spans 14 amino acids. V lost 1 base to trimming and J lost 4 bases, with 10 bases between them. In germline, CDR1 is SGHAT, CDR2 FQNNGV. This CDR3 is CASSLGITGETQYF. The CDR3 bases are TGTGCCAGCAGCTTAGGTATAACAGGAGAGACCCAGTACTTC.

The rearrangement joins TRBV7-9 to TRBJ2-7; 10 positions agree with TRBD2. The germline V gene encodes CDR1 SEHNR and CDR2 FQNEAQ (reference sequence). The CDR3 is 17 amino acids. The trim removed 3 bases at V and 2 bases at J, leaving 10 bases unmatched. The CDR3 coding sequence is TGTGCCAGCAGCTTGCCCCGCGGGACTAGCGTGACCTACGAGCAGTACTTC. This codes for CASSLPRGTSVTYEQYF.

The chain combines TRBV28 with TRBJ1-2; D is unclear. CDR3 size: 12 residues. Per the germline V gene, CDR1 is MDHEN and CDR2 is SYDVKM. The ends were cut back, 2 bases at V and 8 bases at J, with 9 bases in the middle. The CDR3 DNA is TGTGCCAGCAGTTTAGATACCGGGGGCTACACCTTC. It encodes CASSLDTGGYTF.

This chain uses TRBV4-1 with TRBJ2-7, with 10 bases lining up with TRBD2. Losses at the gene ends were 4 bases for V and 2 bases for J; bases not matched to a gene: 8. This CDR3 spans 16 amino acids. Looked up from germline, CDR1 is MGHRA and CDR2 is YSYEKL. Here the CDR3 DNA reads TGCGCCAGCAGCCCCCGACTAGCGGGCCCAACCTACGAGCAGTACTTC. It codes for CASSPRLAGPTYEQYF.

The genes are TRBV14 and TRBJ2-1; the match to TRBD2 covers 9 bases. Germline lookup yields CDR1 SGHDN and CDR2 FVKESK. The CDR3 extends over 15 amino acids. The J segment lost 9 bases and the V segment lost 1 base, leaving 7 bases of the junction unmatched. This CDR3 is CASSQVLAGEGEQFF. CDR3 in DNA: TGTGCCAGCAGCCAAGTGTTAGCGGGAGAGGGTGAGCAGTTCTTC.

With regard to this clone: The same CDR3 also results from other DNA sequences found in this sample. The chain uses TRBV2 and TRBJ2-2, with 11 bases matching TRBD2. The CDR3 length is 17 residues. Germline CDR1 is SNHLY and CDR2 is FYNNEI. V shed 6 bases, J shed 1 base, and the junction held 7 bases outside the gene matches. The CDR3: CASSPIAGGGNTGELFF. CDR3 in DNA: TGTGCCAGCAGCCCTATAGCGGGAGGGGGGAACACCGGGGAGCTGTTTTTT.

The V gene is TRBV6-6, the J gene TRBJ1-1, with D possibly being TRBD1 (6 bases). Germline CDR1 is MNHNY and CDR2 is SVGAGI (reference sequence). Trimming took 0 bases from V and 2 from J, leaving 10 bases between them. This CDR3 region has 15 residues. The CDR3 reads CASSYSGRGNTEAFF. CDR3 bases: TGTGCCAGCAGTTACTCGGGCAGGGGCAACACTGAAGCTTTCTTT.